The clone carrying this T cell receptor beta chain was seen a few times. What it binds is unknown. With iRepertoire HTBI primers and Arm-PCR of CDR3 regions, TCR beta libraries were built. The authors' processing: Analysis of the samples identified more than 60 TRBV and roughly 15 TRBJ segments. TCRdb used MiXCR to reprocess the multiplex PCR reads, holding one entry per CDR3 protein. TCRdb assigned the V and J calls; the authors' analysis was not used. The table shows a few hundred thousand distinct CDR3 sequences, with approximately 25% occurring only once. Documented time point: persistent/refractory GD, antithyroid drugs over 5 years with positive TRAb. Preparation of the TCR library used RNA extracted from PBMCs. Per American Thyroid Association guidelines, Graves' disease was diagnosed. This entry belongs to a study of regulatory T cells in long-lasting Graves disease. About the study: Over-5-year antithyroid drug use with positive TSH receptor antibodies defined persistent Graves' disease in the study.

The germline V gene encodes CDR1 LGHDT and CDR2 YNNKEL (reference sequence). With 1 base removed from V and 0 bases from J, the gap between germline ends came to 7 bases. The CDR3 covers 15 residues. Study outcomes and limitations: A reduction in accuracy may have resulted from the small sample size.

This specimen consisted of peripheral blood mononuclear cells (PBMCs), obtained when the disease was refractory, from a patient treated with antithyroid drugs. This rearrangement joins TRBV3-1 to TRBJ1-3; D call uncertain. The clonotype comes from a woman aged 35 to 49 with Graves disease. The DNA of the CDR3 is TGTGCCAGCAGCCAAGGCAGTTTCTCTGGAAACACCATATATTTT. Translating gives CASSQGSFSGNTIYF.